The 19 T cell receptor beta chains in this list originate from one sample, sequenced in a study of beta chain features in type 1 diabetes (dated by TCRdb to 2017 to 2018). Libraries were built with the immunoSEQ multiplex PCR assay. The High Capacity cDNA Reverse Transcription Kit was used to reverse transcribe all of the isolated RNA, meaning that expressed TCRB transcripts were what got sequenced. Sourced from immuneACCESS, this table was stored by TCRdb with only in-frame sequences that have V and J called. A share of the clones is absent; for the studies checked, an unresolved V gene accounts for under half, and the remainder has no known explanation. This sample gives roughly 150,000 clones in total; about 8.5% of them show up just once. The biggest ten clones account for 0.5% to 0.65% of the sample. The sample consisted of central memory CD4+ T cells from blood. The receptors were gathered from a man between 18 and 29 years old in good health.

This clone was counted at least ten times. The chain is built from TRBV4-3 and TRBJ2-7, with 12 bases that match TRBD1. Germline V gives CDR1 LGHNA, CDR2 YSLEER. There are 15 residues in the CDR3. The J segment lost 3 bases and the V segment lost 3 bases, leaving 3 bases of the junction unmatched. In DNA form, the CDR3 reads TGCGCCAGCAGCCACCGGGACAGGGGGCTCTACGAGCAGTACTTC. It translates to CASSHRDRGLYEQYF.

This clone was counted between two and nine times. This chain uses TRBV25-1 with TRBJ2-1; D is uncertain. Trimming removed 1 base from V and 3 bases from J, with 4 bases in between. This CDR3 region has 13 residues. Germline V gives CDR1 MGHDK, CDR2 SYGVNS. The CDR3 loop is CASSESGYNEQFF. The DNA for the CDR3 is TGTGCCAGCAGTGAATCGGGCTACAATGAGCAGTTCTTC. Variable domain in full (rest from reference TRBV25-1 and TRBJ2-1): EADIYQTPRYLVIGTGKKITLECSQTMGHDKMYWYQQDPGMELHLIHYSYGVNSTEKGDLSSESTVSRIRTEHFPLTLESARPSHTSQYLCASSESGYNEQFFGPGTRLTVL.

This clone was observed a handful of times. V is TRBV11-1 and J is TRBJ2-7, with D possibly TRBD2 on 5 matching bases. The germline CDR1 and CDR2 sequences are SGHAT and FQDESV (reference sequence). V was trimmed by 1 base and J by 2 bases, leaving 9 bases between them. The CDR3 is 14 residues long. The CDR3: CASSLGGRPYEQYF. Written as DNA, the CDR3 is TGTGCCAGCAGCTTAGGAGGGCGGCCCTACGAGCAGTACTTC.

This clone was observed a few times. The chain uses TRBV7-9 and TRBJ2-2, with D uncertain. The CDR3 runs 15 residues. CDR1 and CDR2 (germline): SEHNR, FQNEAQ (reference sequence). Trimming removed 0 bases at V and 0 bases at J, with 5 bases between. Written as DNA, the CDR3 is TGTGCCAGCAGCTTAGCTCTAGCGAACACCGGGGAGCTGTTTTTT. Translated: CASSLALANTGELFF. Using reference TRBV7-9 and TRBJ2-2 for the parts outside the CDR3, the full variable domain is DTGVSQNPRHKITKRGQNVTFRCDPISEHNRLYWYRQTLGQGPEFLTYFQNEAQLEKSRLLSDRFSAERPKGSFSTLEIQRTEQGDSAMYLCASSLALANTGELFFGEGSRLTVL.

The rearrangement links TRBV29-1 to TRBJ2-7; D is unclear. Germline lookup yields CDR1 SQVTM and CDR2 ANQGSEA. The CDR3 is 12 residues long. Trimming removed 4 bases at V and 4 bases at J, with 11 bases between. CDR3 loop: CSVVAKSYEQYF. As DNA, the CDR3 is TGCAGCGTTGTGGCCAAGTCTTACGAGCAGTACTTC.

On this clone itself: The same CDR3 is also encoded by other DNA sequences in this sample. This chain uses TRBV29-1 with TRBJ2-7; 11 nucleotides agree with TRBD1. CDR1 is SQVTM and CDR2 is ANQGSEA in the germline V gene. CDR3 length: 14 amino acids. With V trimmed by 6 bases and J by 0 bases, 4 bases remained unmatched. The CDR3 DNA follows: TGCAGCGTCACCGGGACAGGGGGCTCCTACGAGCAGTACTTC. Residues: CSVTGTGGSYEQYF.

This clone has only a few counts. The chain recombines TRBV5-5 with TRBJ2-7; no firm D call. Germline values: CDR1 SGHKS, CDR2 YYEKEE (reference sequence). This CDR3 comprises 15 residues. Trimming cost V 6 bases and J 1 base, with 17 bases left between them. The CDR3 region has the DNA TGTGCCAGCACCCTCCCGGTGGGCAGTTCCTACGAGCAGTACTTC. It is translated as CASTLPVGSSYEQYF.

Notes on this clone: An end of the junction does not agree with germline; a read error may underlie this. The V and J genes are TRBV5-4 and TRBJ2-5, with D perhaps matching TRBD1 (6 bases). The V gene's germline CDR1 is SGHNT and CDR2 YYREEE (reference sequence). The CDR3 totals 14 residues. The CDR3 nucleotides read TGCGCCAGCAGCCAAGGACAGTACCAAGAGACCCAGTACTTC. This gives the protein CASSQGQYQETQYF.

This clone was picked up many times. This chain links TRBV14 with TRBJ2-1; 9 bases map to TRBD1. There are 15 residues in the CDR3. Germline loops: CDR1 SGHDN, CDR2 FVKESK. V lost 4 bases and J lost 4; bases outside the gene matches: 5. The CDR3 region has the DNA TGTGCCAGCAGCCGAACGGGACAGGGATACAATGAGCAGTTCTTC. Translating gives CASSRTGQGYNEQFF.

This clone was counted only a few times. The rearrangement links TRBV12-2 to TRBJ1-1. TRBV12-2 is termed a pseudogene. This CDR3 region has 14 residues. The CDR3 loop is CASRRGGVGTEAFF. CDR3 DNA sequence: TGTGCAAGTCGCAGGGGCGGGGTAGGGACTGAAGCTTTCTTT.

This clone was seen only a few times. The rearrangement uses TRBV7-3 and TRBJ2-7, with D perhaps TRBD1 (5 bases). The germline CDR1 and CDR2 sequences are SGHTA and FQGTGA. CDR3 size: 13 residues. Trimming cost V 4 bases and J 7 bases, with 14 bases left between them. The CDR3 nucleotides read TGTGCCAGCAGCTCCTACACAGGAAGGGAGCAGTACTTC. Translated: CASSSYTGREQYF.

This clone was seen a few times. The chain joins TRBV5-1 to TRBJ1-2; TRBD1 matches at 11 bases. V shed 4 bases and J 4 bases; nucleotides not matched to a gene: 12. The CDR3 totals 17 residues. Germline lookup yields CDR1 SGHRS and CDR2 YFSETQ. As DNA, the CDR3 is TGCGCCAGCAGCCCAGGACAGGGGGCTACCTACGTCTATGGCTACACCTTC. The encoded protein is CASSPGQGATYVYGYTF.

This clone was counted ten times or more. The identical CDR3 is also encoded by other nucleotide sequences in the sample. The CDR3 region is CASSSRYEQYF. In nucleotides, the CDR3 is TGTGCCAGCAGCTCTCGCTACGAGCAGTACTTC. The rearrangement uses TRBV7-2 and TRBJ2-7; D is ambiguous. Germline CDR1 reads SGHTA; CDR2 reads FQGNSA. The V and J ends lost 4 bases and 3 bases respectively, with 4 bases between them. The CDR3 runs 11 residues.

Comments on this clone: This CDR3 is also generated by other DNA sequences in the sample. The chain links TRBV4-2 to TRBJ2-5, with 8 nucleotides matching TRBD2. V lost 3 bases and J lost 0; bases outside the gene matches: 3. The CDR3 loop spans 15 amino acids. Germline V gene data show CDR1 as LGHNA and CDR2 as YNFKEQ. The CDR3 region is CASSQERGYQETQYF. In DNA, the CDR3 is TGTGCCAGCAGCCAGGAGCGGGGGTACCAAGAGACCCAGTACTTC.

This clone was recorded at least ten times. The CDR3 DNA reads as TGTGCCAGCAGCTTAGAGCGAGCGGGGGCGCAGTTCTTC. Its translation: CASSLERAGAQFF. The chain combines TRBV11-2 with TRBJ2-1; 8 nucleotides match TRBD2. The CDR3 runs 13 residues. V dropped 0 bases and J dropped 12; count of bases not matched to a gene: 4. Germline V gene sequence: CDR1 SGHAT, CDR2 FQNNGV.

The chain combines TRBV5-1 with TRBJ2-3, with D uncertain. The CDR3 extends over 15 amino acids. V was trimmed by 0 bases and J by 1 base, leaving 9 bases between them. Germline loops: CDR1 SGHRS, CDR2 YFSETQ. CDR3: CASSLVFPGTDTQYF. In nucleotides, the CDR3 is TGCGCCAGCAGCTTGGTCTTCCCTGGCACAGATACGCAGTATTTT. The entire variable domain, with the rest obtained from reference TRBV5-1 and TRBJ2-3, is as follows: KAGVTQTPRYLIKTRGQQVTLSCSPISGHRSVSWYQQTPGQGLQFLFEYFSETQRNKGNFPGRFSGRQFSNSRSEMNVSTLELGDSALYLCASSLVFPGTDTQYFGPGTRLTVL.

This clone has more than one count but fewer than ten. V usage is TRBV5-4 and J usage is TRBJ2-1, with D perhaps TRBD2 (5 bases). This CDR3 region has 15 residues. The ends were cut back, 0 bases at V and 5 bases at J, with 12 bases in the middle. CDR1 SGHNT and CDR2 YYREEE come from the germline V gene (reference sequence). The CDR3 spells CASSLDWAGDNEQFF. The CDR3 coding sequence is TGTGCCAGCAGCTTGGATTGGGCCGGGGACAATGAGCAGTTCTTC.

The genes are TRBV19 and TRBJ2-7, with 12 bases fitting TRBD2. This CDR3 has 15 residues. The germline V gene encodes CDR1 LNHDA and CDR2 SQIVND (reference sequence). V was clipped by 5 bases and J by 3 bases; unmatched bases: 5. The CDR3 coding sequence is TGTGCCAGTAGTCCTCGGACTAGCGGGGACTACGAGCAGTACTTC. Encoded protein: CASSPRTSGDYEQYF.

J is TRBJ2-5 and V is TRBV28; D is perhaps TRBD2 (6 bases). From germline, CDR1 is MDHEN and CDR2 SYDVKM. The length of the CDR3 is 15 residues. Trimming took 6 bases from V and 5 from J, leaving 19 bases between them. CDR3 DNA: TGTGCCAGCAGAGGCTCCTCGGGAGTTAGGGAGACCCAGTACTTC. Protein: CASRGSSGVRETQYF.